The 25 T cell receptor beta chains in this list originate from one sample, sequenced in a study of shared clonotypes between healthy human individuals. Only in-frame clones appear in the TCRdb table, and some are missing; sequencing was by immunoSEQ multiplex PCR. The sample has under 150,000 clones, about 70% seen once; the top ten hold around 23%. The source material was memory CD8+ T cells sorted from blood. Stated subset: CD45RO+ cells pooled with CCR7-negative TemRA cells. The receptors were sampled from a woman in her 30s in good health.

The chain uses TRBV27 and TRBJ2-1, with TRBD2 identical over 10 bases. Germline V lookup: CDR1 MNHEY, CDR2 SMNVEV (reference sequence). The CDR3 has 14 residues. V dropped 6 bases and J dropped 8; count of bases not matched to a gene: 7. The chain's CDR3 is CASRQTGTSDEQFF. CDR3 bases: TGTGCCAGCAGACAGACCGGGACTAGCGATGAGCAGTTCTTC.

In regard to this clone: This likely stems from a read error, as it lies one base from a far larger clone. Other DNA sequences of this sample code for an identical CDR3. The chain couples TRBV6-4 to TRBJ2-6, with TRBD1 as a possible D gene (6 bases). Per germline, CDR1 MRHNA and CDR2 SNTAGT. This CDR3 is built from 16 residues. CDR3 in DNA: TGTGCCAGCAGTGACGAGGCCAGGGGTGGGGCCAACGTCCTAACTTTC. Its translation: CASSDEARGGANVLTF.

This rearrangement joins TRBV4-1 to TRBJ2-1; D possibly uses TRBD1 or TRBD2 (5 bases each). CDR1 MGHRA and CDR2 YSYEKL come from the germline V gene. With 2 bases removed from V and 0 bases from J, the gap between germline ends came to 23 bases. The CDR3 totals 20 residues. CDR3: CASSQPTLRDAANSYNEQFF. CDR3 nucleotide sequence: TGCGCCAGCAGCCAACCAACACTCCGGGACGCCGCCAACTCCTACAATGAGCAGTTCTTC.

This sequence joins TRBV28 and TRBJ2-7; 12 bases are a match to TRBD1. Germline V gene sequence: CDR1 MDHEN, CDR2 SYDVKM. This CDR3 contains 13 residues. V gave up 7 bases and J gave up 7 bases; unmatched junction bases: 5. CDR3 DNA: TGTGCCAGCATGGGACAGGGGGCTGGAGAGCAGTACTTC. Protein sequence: CASMGQGAGEQYF.

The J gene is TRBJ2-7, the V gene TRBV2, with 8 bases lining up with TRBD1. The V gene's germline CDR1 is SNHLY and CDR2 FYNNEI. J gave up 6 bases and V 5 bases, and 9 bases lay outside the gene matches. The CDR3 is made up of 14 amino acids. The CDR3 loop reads CASSPQGAIGEQYF. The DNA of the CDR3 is TGTGCCAGCAGTCCCCAGGGGGCGATTGGCGAGCAGTACTTC. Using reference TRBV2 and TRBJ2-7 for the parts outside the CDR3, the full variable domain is EPEVTQTPSHQVTQMGQEVILRCVPISNHLYFYWYRQILGQKVEFLVSFYNNEISEKSEIFDDQFSVERPDGSNFTLKIRSTKLEDSAMYFCASSPQGAIGEQYFGPGTRLTVT.

This CDR3 reads CASSMGRTNTEAFF. The CDR3 region has the DNA TGCGCCAGCAGCATGGGACGGACGAACACTGAAGCTTTCTTT. This chain uses TRBV5-1 with TRBJ1-1; D may be TRBD1 (5 bases). Trimming pared 4 bases from V and 1 base from J, leaving 11 bases between. Germline assignment: CDR1 SGHRS and CDR2 YFSETQ. The CDR3 runs 14 residues.

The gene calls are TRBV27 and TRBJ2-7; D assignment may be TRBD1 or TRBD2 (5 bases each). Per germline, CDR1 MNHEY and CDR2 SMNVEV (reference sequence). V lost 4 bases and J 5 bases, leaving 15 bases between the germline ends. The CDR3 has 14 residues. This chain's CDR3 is CASSSGLGNHEQYF. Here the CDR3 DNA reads TGTGCCAGCAGTTCGGGGCTAGGCAACCACGAGCAGTACTTC.

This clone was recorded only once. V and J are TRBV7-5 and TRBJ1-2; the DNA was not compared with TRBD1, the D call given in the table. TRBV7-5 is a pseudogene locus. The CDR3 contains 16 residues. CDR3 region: CVRSLGTGPSNYGYTF. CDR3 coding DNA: TGTGTCAGAAGCTTAGGGACAGGGCCATCCAACTATGGCTACACCTTC.

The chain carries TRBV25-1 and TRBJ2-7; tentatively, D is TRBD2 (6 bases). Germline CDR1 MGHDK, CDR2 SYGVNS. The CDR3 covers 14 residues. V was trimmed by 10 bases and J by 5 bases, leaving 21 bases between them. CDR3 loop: CATSPAVGTDEQYF. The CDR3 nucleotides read TGTGCCACATCGCCTGCCGTCGGGACTGACGAGCAGTACTTC.

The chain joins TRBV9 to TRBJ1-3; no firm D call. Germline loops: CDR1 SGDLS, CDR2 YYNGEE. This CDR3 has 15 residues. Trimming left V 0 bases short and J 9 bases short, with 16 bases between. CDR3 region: CASSVGPPGASTIYF. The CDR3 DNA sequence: TGTGCCAGCAGCGTAGGCCCGCCCGGAGCTAGCACCATATATTTT.

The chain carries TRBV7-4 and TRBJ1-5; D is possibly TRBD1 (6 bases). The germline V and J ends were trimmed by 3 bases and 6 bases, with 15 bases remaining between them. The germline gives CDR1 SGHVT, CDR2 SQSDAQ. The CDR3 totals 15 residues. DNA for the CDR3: TGTGCCAGCAGCTTGTATCAGGGGCCAAGTCAGCCCCAGCATTTT. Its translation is CASSLYQGPSQPQHF.

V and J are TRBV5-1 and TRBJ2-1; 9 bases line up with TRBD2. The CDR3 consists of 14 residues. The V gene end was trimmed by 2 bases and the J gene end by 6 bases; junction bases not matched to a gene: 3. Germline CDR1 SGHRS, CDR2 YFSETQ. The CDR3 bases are TGCGCCAGCAGCTTATATAGCGGGAGCAATGAGCAGTTCTTC. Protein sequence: CASSLYSGSNEQFF.

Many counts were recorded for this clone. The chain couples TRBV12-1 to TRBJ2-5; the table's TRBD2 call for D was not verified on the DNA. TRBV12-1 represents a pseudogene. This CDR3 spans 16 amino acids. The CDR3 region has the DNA TGTGCCAGCAGCTTTGCGCGGGTCGGCGTCTTGGAGACCCAGTACTTC. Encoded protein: CASSFARVGVLETQYF.

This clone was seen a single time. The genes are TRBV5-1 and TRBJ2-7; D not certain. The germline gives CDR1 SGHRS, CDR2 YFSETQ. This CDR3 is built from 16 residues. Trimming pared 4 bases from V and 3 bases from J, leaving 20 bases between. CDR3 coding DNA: TGCGCCAGCAGCCAAATGACTTTTCCCCGTTTCTACGAGCAGTACTTC. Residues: CASSQMTFPRFYEQYF.

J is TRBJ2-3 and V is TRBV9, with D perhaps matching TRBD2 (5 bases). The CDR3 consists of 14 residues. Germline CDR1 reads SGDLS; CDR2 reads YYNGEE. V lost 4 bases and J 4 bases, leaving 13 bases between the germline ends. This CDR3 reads CASSPLVIADTQYF. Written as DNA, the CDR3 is TGTGCCAGCAGCCCACTAGTCATAGCAGATACGCAGTATTTT.

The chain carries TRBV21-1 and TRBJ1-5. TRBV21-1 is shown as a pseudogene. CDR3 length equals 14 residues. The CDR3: CASRRAYSNQPQHF. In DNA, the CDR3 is TGTGCCAGCAGGAGGGCCTATAGCAATCAGCCCCAGCATTTT.

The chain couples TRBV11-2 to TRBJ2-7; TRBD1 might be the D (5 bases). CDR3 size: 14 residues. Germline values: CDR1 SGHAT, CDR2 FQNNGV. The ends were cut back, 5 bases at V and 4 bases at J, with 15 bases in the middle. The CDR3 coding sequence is TGTGCCAGCAGCCTTAGTGGGGCGCAATACGAGCAGTACTTC. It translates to CASSLSGAQYEQYF.

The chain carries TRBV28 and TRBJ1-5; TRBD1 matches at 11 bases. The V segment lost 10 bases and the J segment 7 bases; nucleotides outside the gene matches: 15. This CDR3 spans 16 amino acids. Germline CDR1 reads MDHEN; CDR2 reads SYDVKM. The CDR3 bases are TGTGCCACCGACTCCACGGACAGGGGGCTGGAACAGCCCCAGCATTTT. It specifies CATDSTDRGLEQPQHF.

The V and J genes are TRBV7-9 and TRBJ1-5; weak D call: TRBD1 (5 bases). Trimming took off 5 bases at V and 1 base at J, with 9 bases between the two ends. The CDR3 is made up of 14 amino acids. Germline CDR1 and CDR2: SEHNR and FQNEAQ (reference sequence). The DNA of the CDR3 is TGTGCCAGCAGCGTCCAGGGAAGCAATCAGCCCCAGCATTTT. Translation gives CASSVQGSNQPQHF.

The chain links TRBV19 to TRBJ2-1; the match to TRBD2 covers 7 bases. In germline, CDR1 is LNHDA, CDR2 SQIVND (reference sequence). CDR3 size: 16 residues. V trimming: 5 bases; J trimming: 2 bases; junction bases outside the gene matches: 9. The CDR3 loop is CASSPIGLDPYNEQFF. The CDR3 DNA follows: TGTGCCAGTAGTCCGATTGGACTAGACCCCTACAATGAGCAGTTCTTC. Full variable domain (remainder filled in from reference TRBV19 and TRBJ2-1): DGGITQSPKYLFRKEGQNVTLSCEQNLNHDAMYWYRQDPGQGLRLIYYSQIVNDFQKGDIAEGYSVSREKKESFPLTVTSAQKNPTAFYLCASSPIGLDPYNEQFFGPGTRLTVL.

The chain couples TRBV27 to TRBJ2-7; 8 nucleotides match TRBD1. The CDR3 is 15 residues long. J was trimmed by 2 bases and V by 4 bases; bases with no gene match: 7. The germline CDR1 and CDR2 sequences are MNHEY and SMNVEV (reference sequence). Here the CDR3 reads CASSWETGATYEQYF. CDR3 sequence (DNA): TGTGCCAGCAGTTGGGAGACAGGGGCCACCTACGAGCAGTACTTC.

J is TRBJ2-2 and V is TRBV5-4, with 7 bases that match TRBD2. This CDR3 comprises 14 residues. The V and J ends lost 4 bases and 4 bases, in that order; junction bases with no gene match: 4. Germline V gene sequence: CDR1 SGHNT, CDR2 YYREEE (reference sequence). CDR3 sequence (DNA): TGTGCCAGCAGCCGGGAGCGGGGCACCGGGGAGCTGTTTTTT. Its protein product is CASSRERGTGELFF. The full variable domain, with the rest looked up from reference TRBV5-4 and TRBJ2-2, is ETGVTQSPTHLIKTRGQQVTLRCSSQSGHNTVSWYQQALGQGPQFIFQYYREEENGRGNFPPRFSGLQFPNYSSELNVNALELDDSALYLCASSRERGTGELFFGEGSRLTVL.

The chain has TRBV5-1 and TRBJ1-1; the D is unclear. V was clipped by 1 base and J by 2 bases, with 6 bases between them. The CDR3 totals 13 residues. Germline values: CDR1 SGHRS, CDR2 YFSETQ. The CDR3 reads CASSLPGNTEAFF. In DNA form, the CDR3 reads TGCGCCAGCAGCTTGCCTGGAAACACTGAAGCTTTCTTT.

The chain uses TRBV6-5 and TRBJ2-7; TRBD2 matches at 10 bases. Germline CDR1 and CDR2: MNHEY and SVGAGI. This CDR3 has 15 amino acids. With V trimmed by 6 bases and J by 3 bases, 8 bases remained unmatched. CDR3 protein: CASREGLAQYYEQYF. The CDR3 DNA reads TGTGCCAGCAGAGAGGGACTAGCGCAATACTACGAGCAGTACTTC.

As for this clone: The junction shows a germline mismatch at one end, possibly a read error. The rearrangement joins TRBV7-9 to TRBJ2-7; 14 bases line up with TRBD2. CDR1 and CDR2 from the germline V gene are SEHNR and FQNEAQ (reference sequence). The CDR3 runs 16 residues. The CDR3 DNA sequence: TGTGCCAGCAGCTCGGGACTAGCGGGAGTCTCCCACGAGCAGTACTTC. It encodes CASSSGLAGVSHEQYF.